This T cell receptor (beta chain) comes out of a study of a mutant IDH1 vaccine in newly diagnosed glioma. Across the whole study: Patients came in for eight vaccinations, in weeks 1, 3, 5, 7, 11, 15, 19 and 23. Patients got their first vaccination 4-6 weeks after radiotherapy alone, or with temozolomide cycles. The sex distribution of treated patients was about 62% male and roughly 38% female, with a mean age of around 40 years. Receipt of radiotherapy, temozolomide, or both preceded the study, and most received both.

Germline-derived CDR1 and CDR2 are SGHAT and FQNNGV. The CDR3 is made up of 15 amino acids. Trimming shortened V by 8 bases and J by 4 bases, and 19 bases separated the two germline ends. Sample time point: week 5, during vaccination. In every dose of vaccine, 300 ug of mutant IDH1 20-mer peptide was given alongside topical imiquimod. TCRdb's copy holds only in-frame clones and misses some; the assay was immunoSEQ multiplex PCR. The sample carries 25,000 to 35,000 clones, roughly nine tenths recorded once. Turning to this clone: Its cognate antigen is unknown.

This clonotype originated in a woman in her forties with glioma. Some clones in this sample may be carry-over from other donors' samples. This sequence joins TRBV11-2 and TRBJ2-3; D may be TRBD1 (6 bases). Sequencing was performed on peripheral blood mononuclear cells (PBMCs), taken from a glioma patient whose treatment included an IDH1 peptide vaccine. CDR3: CASGHRDTRADTQYF. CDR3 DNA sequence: TGTGCCAGCGGACATAGGGACACCCGAGCAGATACGCAGTATTTT.